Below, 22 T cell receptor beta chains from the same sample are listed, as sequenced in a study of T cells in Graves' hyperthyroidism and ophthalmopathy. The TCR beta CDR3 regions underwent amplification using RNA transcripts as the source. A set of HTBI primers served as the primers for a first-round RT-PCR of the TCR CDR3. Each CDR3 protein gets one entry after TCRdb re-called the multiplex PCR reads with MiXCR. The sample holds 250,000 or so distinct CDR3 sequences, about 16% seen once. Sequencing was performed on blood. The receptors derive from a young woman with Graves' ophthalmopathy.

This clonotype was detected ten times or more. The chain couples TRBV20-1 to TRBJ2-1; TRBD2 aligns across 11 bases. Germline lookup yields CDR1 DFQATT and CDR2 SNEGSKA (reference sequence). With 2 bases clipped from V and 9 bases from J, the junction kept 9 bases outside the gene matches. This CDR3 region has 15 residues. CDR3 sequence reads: CSARPLAGGPPEQFF. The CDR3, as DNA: TGCAGTGCTAGACCCCTAGCGGGAGGACCCCCTGAGCAGTTCTTC.

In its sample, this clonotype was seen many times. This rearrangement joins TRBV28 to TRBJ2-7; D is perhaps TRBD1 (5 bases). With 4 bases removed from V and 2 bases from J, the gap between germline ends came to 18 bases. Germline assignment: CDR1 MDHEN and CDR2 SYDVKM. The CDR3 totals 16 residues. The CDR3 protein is CASSSGQQKNPYEQYF. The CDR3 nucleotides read TGTGCCAGCAGTTCCGGACAACAGAAAAACCCCTACGAGCAGTACTTC.

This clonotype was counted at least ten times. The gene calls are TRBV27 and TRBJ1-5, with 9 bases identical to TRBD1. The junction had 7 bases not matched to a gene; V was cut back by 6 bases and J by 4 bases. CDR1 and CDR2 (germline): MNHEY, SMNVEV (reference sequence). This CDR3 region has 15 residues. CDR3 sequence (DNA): TGTGCCAGCAGCGAGGGACAGGGCCCAAATCAGCCCCAGCATTTT. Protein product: CASSEGQGPNQPQHF.

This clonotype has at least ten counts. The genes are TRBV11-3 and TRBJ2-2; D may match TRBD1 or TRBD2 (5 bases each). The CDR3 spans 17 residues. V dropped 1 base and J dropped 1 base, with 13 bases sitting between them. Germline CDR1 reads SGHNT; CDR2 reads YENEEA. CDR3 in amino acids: CASSLVGSGGNTGELFF. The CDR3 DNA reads TGTGCCAGCAGCTTAGTTGGAAGTGGGGGGAACACCGGGGAGCTGTTTTTT. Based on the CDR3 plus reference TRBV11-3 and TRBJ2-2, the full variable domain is EAGVVQSPRYKIIEKKQPVAFWCNPISGHNTLYWYLQNLGQGPELLIRYENEEAVDDSQLPKDRFSAERLKGVDSTLKIQPAELGDSAVYLCASSLVGSGGNTGELFFGEGSRLTVL.

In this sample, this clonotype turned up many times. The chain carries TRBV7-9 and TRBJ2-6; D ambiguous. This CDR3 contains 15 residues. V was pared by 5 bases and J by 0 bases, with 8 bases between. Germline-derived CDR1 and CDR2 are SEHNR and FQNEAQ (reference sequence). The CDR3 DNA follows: TGTGCCAGCAGCGGTCCCGGCTCTGGGGCCAACGTCCTGACTTTC. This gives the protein CASSGPGSGANVLTF.

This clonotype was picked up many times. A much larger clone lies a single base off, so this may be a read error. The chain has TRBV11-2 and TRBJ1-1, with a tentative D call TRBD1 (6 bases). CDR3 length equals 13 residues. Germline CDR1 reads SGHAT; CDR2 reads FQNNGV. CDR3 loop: CAGSTQQGTEAFF. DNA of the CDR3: TGTGCCGGCAGCACCCAACAGGGCACTGAAGCTTTCTTT.

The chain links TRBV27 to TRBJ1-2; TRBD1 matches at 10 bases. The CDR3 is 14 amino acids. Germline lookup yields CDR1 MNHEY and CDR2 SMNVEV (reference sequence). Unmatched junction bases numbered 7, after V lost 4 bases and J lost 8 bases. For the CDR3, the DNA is TGTGCCAGCAGTTCGGGACAGGGGCCGGGGGGCTACACCTTC. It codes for CASSSGQGPGGYTF.

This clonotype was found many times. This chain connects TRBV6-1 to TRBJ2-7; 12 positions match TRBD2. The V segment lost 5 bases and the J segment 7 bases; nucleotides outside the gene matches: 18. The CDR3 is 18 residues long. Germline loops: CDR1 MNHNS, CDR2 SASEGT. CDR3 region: CASSPSSGGAGTPPEQYF. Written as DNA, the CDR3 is TGTGCCAGCAGTCCATCTAGCGGGGGGGCCGGAACGCCGCCTGAGCAGTACTTC.

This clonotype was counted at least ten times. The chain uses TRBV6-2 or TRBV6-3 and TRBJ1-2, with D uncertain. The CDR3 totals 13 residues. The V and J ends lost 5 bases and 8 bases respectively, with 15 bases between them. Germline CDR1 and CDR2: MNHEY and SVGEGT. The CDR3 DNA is TGTGCCAGCAGTCGGACTCAATTGGAGGGCTACACCTTC. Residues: CASSRTQLEGYTF.

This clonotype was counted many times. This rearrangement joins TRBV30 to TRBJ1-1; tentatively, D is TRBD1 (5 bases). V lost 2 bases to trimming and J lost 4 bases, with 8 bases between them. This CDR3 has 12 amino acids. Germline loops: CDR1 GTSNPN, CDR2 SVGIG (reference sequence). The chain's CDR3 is CAWSRGPTEAFF. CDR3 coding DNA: TGTGCCTGGAGTAGGGGCCCCACTGAAGCTTTCTTT.

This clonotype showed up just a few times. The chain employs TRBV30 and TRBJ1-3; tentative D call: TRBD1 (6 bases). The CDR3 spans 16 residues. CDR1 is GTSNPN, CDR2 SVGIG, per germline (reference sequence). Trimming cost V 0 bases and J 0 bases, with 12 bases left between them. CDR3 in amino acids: CAWSVTGTPSGNTIYF. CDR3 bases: TGTGCCTGGAGTGTAACTGGGACACCCTCTGGAAACACCATATATTTT.

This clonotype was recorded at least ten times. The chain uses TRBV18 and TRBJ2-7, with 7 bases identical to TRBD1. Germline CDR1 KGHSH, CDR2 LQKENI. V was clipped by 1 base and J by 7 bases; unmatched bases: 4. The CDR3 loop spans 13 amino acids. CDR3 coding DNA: TGTGCCAGCTCACCACAGGGGGCTGGGGAGCAGTACTTC. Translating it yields CASSPQGAGEQYF.

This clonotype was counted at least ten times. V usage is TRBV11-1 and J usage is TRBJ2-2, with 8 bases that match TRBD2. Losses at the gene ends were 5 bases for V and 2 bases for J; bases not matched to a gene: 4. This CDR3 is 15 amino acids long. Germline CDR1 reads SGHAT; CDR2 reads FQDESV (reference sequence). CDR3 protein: CASSPLAGNTGELFF. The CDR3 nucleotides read TGTGCCAGCAGCCCTCTAGCGGGTAACACCGGGGAGCTGTTTTTT.

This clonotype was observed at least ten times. Here the CDR3 DNA reads TGTGCCAGCAGCGTAGATGAACAGGGGGCGCGCGGCACTGAAGCTTTCTTT. This gives the protein CASSVDEQGARGTEAFF. The chain combines TRBV9 with TRBJ1-1; 9 bases align to TRBD1. The CDR3 totals 17 residues. J gave up 4 bases and V 0 bases, and 10 bases lay outside the gene matches. Germline V gives CDR1 SGDLS, CDR2 YYNGEE. The full variable domain, its missing parts supplied by reference TRBV9 and TRBJ1-1, is DSGVTQTPKHLITATGQRVTLRCSPRSGDLSVYWYQQSLDQGLQFLIQYYNGEERAKGNILERFSAQQFPDLHSELNLSSLELGDSALYFCASSVDEQGARGTEAFFGQGTRLTVV.

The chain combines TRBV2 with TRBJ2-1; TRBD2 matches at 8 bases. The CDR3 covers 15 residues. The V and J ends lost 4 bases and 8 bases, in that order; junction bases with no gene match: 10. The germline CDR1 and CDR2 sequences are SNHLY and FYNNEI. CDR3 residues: CASSVDGTSIDEQFF. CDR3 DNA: TGTGCCAGCAGTGTGGATGGGACTAGTATAGATGAGCAGTTCTTC. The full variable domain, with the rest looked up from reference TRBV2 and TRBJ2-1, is EPEVTQTPSHQVTQMGQEVILRCVPISNHLYFYWYRQILGQKVEFLVSFYNNEISEKSEIFDDQFSVERPDGSNFTLKIRSTKLEDSAMYFCASSVDGTSIDEQFFGPGTRLTVL.

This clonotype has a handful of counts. The CDR3 sequence: CASSSIFSGPGNTIYF. The CDR3, as DNA: TGTGCCAGCAGCTCAATCTTTTCAGGCCCTGGAAACACCATATATTTT. The V call is TRBV5-8, the J call TRBJ1-3, with D unclear. The V end lost 3 bases, the J end lost 2 bases, and 15 bases lay between the germline ends. This CDR3 region has 16 residues. Germline values: CDR1 SGHTS, CDR2 YDEGEE.

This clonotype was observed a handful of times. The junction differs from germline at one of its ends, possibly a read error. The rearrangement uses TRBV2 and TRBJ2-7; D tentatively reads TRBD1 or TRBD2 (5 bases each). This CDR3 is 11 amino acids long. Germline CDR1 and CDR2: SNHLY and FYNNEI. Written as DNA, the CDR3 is TGTGCCAGCAGGGGGGACGGATTAAGTCAGTTC. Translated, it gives CASRGDGLSQF. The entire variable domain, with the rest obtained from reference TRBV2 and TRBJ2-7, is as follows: EPEVTQTPSHQVTQMGQEVILRCVPISNHLYFYWYRQILGQKVEFLVSFYNNEISEKSEIFDDQFSVERPDGSNFTLKIRSTKLEDSAMYFCASRGDGLSQFGPGTRLTVT.

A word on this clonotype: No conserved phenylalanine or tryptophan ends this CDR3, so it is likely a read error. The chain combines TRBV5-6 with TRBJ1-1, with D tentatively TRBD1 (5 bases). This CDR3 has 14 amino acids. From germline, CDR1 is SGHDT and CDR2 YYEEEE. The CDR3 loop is CAGSFPRANTEAFL. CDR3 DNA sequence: TGTGCCGGCAGCTTTCCCAGGGCGAACACTGAAGCTTTCCTT.

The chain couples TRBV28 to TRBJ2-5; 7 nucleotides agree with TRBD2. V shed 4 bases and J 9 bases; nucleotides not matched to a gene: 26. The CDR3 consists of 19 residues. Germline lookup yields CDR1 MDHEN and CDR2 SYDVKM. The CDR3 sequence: CASSSLGTTGPRGRRPQYF. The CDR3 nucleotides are TGTGCCAGCAGTTCTCTCGGGACTACTGGGCCCCGGGGGAGGAGACCCCAGTACTTC.

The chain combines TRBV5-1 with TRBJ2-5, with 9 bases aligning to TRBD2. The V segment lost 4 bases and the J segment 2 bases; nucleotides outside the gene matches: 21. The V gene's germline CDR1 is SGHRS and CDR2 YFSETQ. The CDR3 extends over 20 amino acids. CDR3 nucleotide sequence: TGCGCCAGCAGCCCGGGGGGGGGACTAGCCCGTCCCGCGTTACAAGAGACCCAGTACTTC. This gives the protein CASSPGGGLARPALQETQYF.

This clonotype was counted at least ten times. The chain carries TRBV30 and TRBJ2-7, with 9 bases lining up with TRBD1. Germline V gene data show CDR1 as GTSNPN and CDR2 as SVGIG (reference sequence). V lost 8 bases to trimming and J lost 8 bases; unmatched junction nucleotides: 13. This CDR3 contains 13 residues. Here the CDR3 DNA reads TGTGCCGGGGCGCGGGACAGGGTTAACAAGCAGTACTTC. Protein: CAGARDRVNKQYF.

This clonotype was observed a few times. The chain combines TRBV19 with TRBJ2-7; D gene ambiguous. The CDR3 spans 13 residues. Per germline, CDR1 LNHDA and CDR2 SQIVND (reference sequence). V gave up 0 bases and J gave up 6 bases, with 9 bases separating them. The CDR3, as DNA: TGTGCCAGTAGTATAGAGATCAGTACCGAGCAGTACTTC. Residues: CASSIEISTEQYF.